This TCR beta chain was sequenced during a study of CD8 T cells in Susac syndrome. Study context: The Susac syndrome patients were therapy-naive, on corticosteroids, or on intravenous immunoglobulin alone at blood draw.

Concerning this clonotype itself: The antigen is undetermined.

After extraction with the RNeasy kit, about 0.45 to 1 ug of the RNA was reverse transcribed using random hexamers. The method of amplification for TCR beta CDR3 was immunoSEQ multiplex PCR, covering 54 Vbeta and 13 Jbeta. TCRdb re-called the immunoSEQ multiplex PCR reads with MiXCR, one entry per CDR3 protein. Among tens of thousands of distinct CDR3 sequences, 95% were seen once, and the ten largest hold roughly 0.5%. Study conclusions and caveats: It was in TEMRA cells and active patients that Susac CD8+ clonal expansion peaked. Individuals included in the TCR sequencing and HLA analysis were acknowledged by the study to be relatively few in number.

Trimming pared 1 base from V and 4 bases from J, leaving 13 bases between. CDR3 length: 15 residues. Looked up from germline, CDR1 is LGHDT and CDR2 is YNNKEL (reference sequence). This TCR was sampled from a human donor with Susac syndrome. The source material was CD8+ T cells from PBMCs. The chain is built from TRBV3-1 and TRBJ2-5; D gene uncertain. The CDR3 bases are TGTGCCAGCAGCCAAGGGGCCTCAATCCGAGAGACCCAGTACTTC. This gives the protein CASSQGASIRETQYF.